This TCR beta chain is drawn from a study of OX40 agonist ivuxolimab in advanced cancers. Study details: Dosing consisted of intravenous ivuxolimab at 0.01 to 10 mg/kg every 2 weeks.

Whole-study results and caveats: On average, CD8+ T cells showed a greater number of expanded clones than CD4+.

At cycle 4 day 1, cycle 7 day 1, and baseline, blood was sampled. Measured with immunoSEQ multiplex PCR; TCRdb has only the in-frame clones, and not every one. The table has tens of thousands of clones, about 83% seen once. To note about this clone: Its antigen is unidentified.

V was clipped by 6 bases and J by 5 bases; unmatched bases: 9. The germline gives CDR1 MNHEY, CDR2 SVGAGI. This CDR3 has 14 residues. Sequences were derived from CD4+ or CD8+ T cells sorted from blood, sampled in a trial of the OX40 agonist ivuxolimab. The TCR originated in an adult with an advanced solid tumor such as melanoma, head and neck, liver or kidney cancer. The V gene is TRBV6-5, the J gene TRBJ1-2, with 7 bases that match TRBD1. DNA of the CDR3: TGTGCCAGCAGAGCAGGGGGGGTTGGGTATGGCTACACCTTC. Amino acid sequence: CASRAGGVGYGYTF.